This T cell receptor (beta chain) was obtained from a study of blood T cell repertoires in COVID-19. Study details: The United States, Italy and Spain supplied acute and convalescent COVID-19 samples. The analysed material was cDNA or gDNA that came from T cells, B-cell-depleted T cells, or PBMCs.

Germline CDR1 is MGHDK and CDR2 is SYGVNS. The germline V and J ends were trimmed by 2 bases and 9 bases, with 10 bases remaining between them. The CDR3 sequence is 12 residues long. Source study methods: The authors estimated nucleated cell counts from reference gene primer amplification. This table comes from immunoSEQ multiplex PCR, and its TCRdb copy is limited to in-frame clones, with some not included. For V, J and clone size, that table is used; D and trimming come from the DNA. The sample contains about 150,000 clones, 88% of which appear only once. This clone has a handful of counts. Seattle's cohort entered during active infection and was followed longitudinally.

The clonotype originates from a human donor with COVID-19, enrolled during active disease. The donor label of this sample is uncertain. The chain joins TRBV25-1 to TRBJ1-2; D is uncertain. Sequencing was done on a sample of peripheral blood. CDR3 coding DNA: TGTGCCAGCAGTGAAGGCATCGCCAGCTACACCTTC. This translates into CASSEGIASYTF.